Below are 24 T cell receptor beta chains sequenced from a single sample in a study of cytomegalovirus exposure and HLA in healthy donors. PCR used 60 Vbeta primers and 13 Jbeta primers. Generated by immunoSEQ multiplex PCR, the TCRdb table keeps only in-frame clones and is missing some. The repertoire has about 160,000 clones, around four fifths of them found once; the top ten carry about 1.3%. The source material was PBMCs. The receptors originated from a woman aged 50 to 65 in good health and CMV-seronegative.

This clone was seen a few times. This sequence joins TRBV2 and TRBJ2-5; 11 positions agree with TRBD2. The junction had 12 bases not matched to a gene; V was cut back by 8 bases and J by 1 base. The CDR3 length is 17 residues. Germline CDR1 is SNHLY and CDR2 is FYNNEI. Here the CDR3 reads CASLRQRGLAVQETQYF. In DNA, the CDR3 is TGTGCCAGCCTACGACAAAGGGGACTAGCGGTCCAAGAGACCCAGTACTTC.

The rearrangement links TRBV6-5 to TRBJ2-7; 8 nucleotides line up with TRBD1. V trimming: 2 bases; J trimming: 7 bases; junction bases outside the gene matches: 10. The germline CDR1 and CDR2 sequences are MNHEY and SVGAGI. The CDR3 spans 15 residues. CDR3 bases: TGTGCCAGCAGTTACGGGGTGGACAGGGTGGGGGAGCAGTACTTC. Residues: CASSYGVDRVGEQYF.

The CDR3 nucleotides are TGTGCCAGCAGTGCACGGGACAGGGCTGACCAGCCCCAGCATTTT. Its protein is CASSARDRADQPQHF. This chain connects TRBV28 to TRBJ1-5, with 9 bases lining up with TRBD1. CDR1 and CDR2 (germline): MDHEN, SYDVKM. Trimming cost V 5 bases and J 7 bases; bases outside gene matches: 9. This CDR3 is 15 amino acids long.

The genes are TRBV16 and TRBJ1-1; the D gene is possibly TRBD1 (6 bases). The germline CDR1 and CDR2 sequences are KGHSY and FQNENV. CDR3 length equals 15 residues. Deletions cut 5 bases from V and 4 bases from J, with 17 bases between. CDR3 coding DNA: TGTGCCAGCAGCAATGGGGGGGGGCTCAGCACTGAAGCTTTCTTT. It encodes CASSNGGGLSTEAFF.

The rearrangement links TRBV27 to TRBJ2-7; 13 bases match TRBD2. The CDR3 is made up of 16 amino acids. Trimming removed 3 bases from V and 8 bases from J; junction bases left unmatched: 10. Germline V gives CDR1 MNHEY, CDR2 SMNVEV (reference sequence). CDR3 sequence: CASSFRPGLAGNQQYF. The CDR3 bases are TGTGCCAGCAGTTTCCGGCCGGGACTAGCGGGAAATCAGCAGTACTTC.

This clone was counted once. The sample has other DNA sequences that encode this CDR3 too. The chain carries TRBV6-1 and TRBJ2-5, with a possible D match to TRBD2 (6 bases). CDR3 length: 12 amino acids. Deletions cut 1 base from V and 13 bases from J, with 13 bases between. The germline V gene has CDR1 MNHNS and CDR2 SASEGT. CDR3 amino acids: CASSEVRDARYF. CDR3 in DNA: TGTGCCAGCAGTGAAGTGCGGGACGCTCGGTACTTC.

The chain has TRBV9 and TRBJ2-2; TRBD2 matches 15 bases. Germline loops: CDR1 SGDLS, CDR2 YYNGEE. The CDR3 consists of 18 residues. Trimming removed 1 base from V and 6 bases from J; junction bases left unmatched: 7. CDR3 bases: TGTGCCAGCAGCGTACCGGGACTAGCGGGAGGTGGTGCCGGGGAGCTGTTTTTT. Translated, it gives CASSVPGLAGGGAGELFF.

The sample holds one count of this clone. The chain has TRBV25-1 and TRBJ1-2, with 11 bases aligning to TRBD1. In germline, CDR1 is MGHDK, CDR2 SYGVNS. This CDR3 has 16 amino acids. J gave up 2 bases and V 3 bases, and 5 bases lay outside the gene matches. The CDR3 spells CASSDRGQGANYGYTF. CDR3 bases: TGTGCCAGCAGTGATCGCGGACAGGGGGCGAACTATGGCTACACCTTC.

V and J are TRBV9 and TRBJ2-3; 10 bases match TRBD2. V trimming: 4 bases; J trimming: 9 bases; junction bases outside the gene matches: 20. CDR1 is SGDLS, CDR2 YYNGEE, per germline. CDR3 size: 18 residues. This CDR3 is CASSLIPAGASGGGTQYF. The DNA of the CDR3 is TGTGCCAGCAGCCTTATTCCCGCGGGGGCCAGCGGGGGGGGCACGCAGTATTTT.

The gene calls are TRBV4-3 and TRBJ1-3, with 8 positions matching TRBD1. CDR1 and CDR2 from the germline V gene are LGHNA and YSLEER. The CDR3 contains 16 residues. V gave up 3 bases and J gave up 4 bases; unmatched junction bases: 8. This CDR3 reads CASSQVSGGAGNTIYF. The CDR3 DNA reads TGCGCCAGCAGCCAGGTTTCAGGGGGCGCCGGAAACACCATATATTTT.

The J gene is TRBJ1-1, the V gene TRBV28; 7 bases agree with TRBD1. Germline V gene lookup returns CDR1 MDHEN and CDR2 SYDVKM. Trimming at V came to 1 base and at J to 1 base, leaving 15 bases not matched to a gene. The CDR3 loop spans 19 amino acids. The CDR3 nucleotides read TGTGCCAGCAGTTTATATATAGGGGGGTTCACAGGGGAGAACACTGAAGCTTTCTTT. Translated, it gives CASSLYIGGFTGENTEAFF.

The V and J genes are TRBV27 and TRBJ2-5, with TRBD2 as a possible D gene (6 bases). The J call is uncertain, as TRBJ2-7 better fits the DNA end. Germline V lookup: CDR1 MNHEY, CDR2 SMNVEV (reference sequence). The length of the CDR3 is 16 residues. The CDR3 DNA reads TGTGCCAGCAGTTTATTGGCGGGAAGCCTGCCCTACGAGCAGTACTTC. It translates to CASSLLAGSLPYEQYF.

The chain employs TRBV15 and TRBJ2-3; D is perhaps TRBD1 (5 bases). The V end was cut by 3 bases, the J end by 3 bases, with 16 bases between. This CDR3 has 16 residues. The germline CDR1 and CDR2 sequences are LNHNV and YYDKDF (reference sequence). The CDR3 region is CATSSQTGLGTDTQYF. CDR3 bases: TGTGCCACCAGCAGCCAAACAGGTTTAGGGACAGATACGCAGTATTTT.

This CDR3 reads CASSQDGTGRHEQFF. CDR3 DNA sequence: TGCGCCAGCAGCCAAGACGGGACAGGGAGGCATGAGCAGTTCTTC. The chain employs TRBV4-3 and TRBJ2-1, with 9 bases fitting TRBD1. CDR3 size: 15 residues. CDR1 is LGHNA and CDR2 is YSLEER in the germline V gene. Losses at the gene ends were 0 bases for V and 8 bases for J; bases not matched to a gene: 5.

The CDR3 region is CASKSAWGVSRSNQPQHF. The CDR3 DNA is TGTGCCAGTAAAAGTGCATGGGGGGTATCAAGGAGCAATCAGCCCCAGCATTTT. The rearrangement uses TRBV19 and TRBJ1-5, with D perhaps matching TRBD1 (5 bases). The CDR3 length is 18 residues. With 7 bases removed from V and 1 base from J, the gap between germline ends came to 23 bases. CDR1 is LNHDA, CDR2 SQIVND, per germline (reference sequence).

In this sample, this clone turned up a few times. This sequence joins TRBV5-8 and TRBJ1-1, with 8 bases identical to TRBD1. The CDR3 runs 15 residues. Germline lookup yields CDR1 SGHTS and CDR2 YDEGEE. V dropped 1 base and J dropped 2; count of bases not matched to a gene: 4. The CDR3 sequence: CASSLLTGVNTEAFF. The CDR3 DNA sequence: TGTGCCAGCAGCTTGCTGACAGGGGTTAACACTGAAGCTTTCTTT.

The chain couples TRBV5-6 to TRBJ2-5; 12 positions match TRBD1. This CDR3 has 16 amino acids. V trimming: 4 bases; J trimming: 4 bases; junction bases outside the gene matches: 8. Germline CDR1 and CDR2: SGHDT and YYEEEE. The chain's CDR3 is CASSPAGTGGRETQYF. In DNA, the CDR3 is TGTGCCAGCAGCCCCGCCGGGACAGGGGGCCGAGAGACCCAGTACTTC. Full variable domain (missing parts from reference TRBV5-6 and TRBJ2-5): DAGVTQSPTHLIKTRGQQVTLRCSPKSGHDTVSWYQQALGQGPQFIFQYYEEEERQRGNFPDRFSGHQFPNYSSELNVNALLLGDSALYLCASSPAGTGGRETQYFGPGTRLLVL.

J is TRBJ2-7 and V is TRBV20-1, with D possibly matching TRBD1 (5 bases). Germline CDR1 is DFQATT and CDR2 is SNEGSKA (reference sequence). The V end lost 6 bases, the J end lost 7 bases, and 13 bases lay between the germline ends. The CDR3 covers 11 residues. CDR3 bases: TGCAGTGCACACCATTCAGGGGAGCAGTACTTC. This sequence encodes CSAHHSGEQYF.

The chain combines TRBV28 with TRBJ1-2; D is uncertain. CDR1 and CDR2 from the germline V gene are MDHEN and SYDVKM. The CDR3 has 11 amino acids. V lost 5 bases, J lost 8 bases, and 9 bases lay in between. DNA for the CDR3: TGTGCCAGCAGTAACACAGTGGGCTACACCTTC. It encodes CASSNTVGYTF.

This chain joins TRBV5-4 and TRBJ2-1; TRBD2 aligns across 9 bases. Germline lookup yields CDR1 SGHNT and CDR2 YYREEE (reference sequence). This CDR3 is 16 amino acids long. Trimming cost V 3 bases and J 7 bases; bases outside gene matches: 11. CDR3 in amino acids: CASSSGRGGAGNEQFF. CDR3 DNA sequence: TGTGCCAGCAGCTCCGGGCGGGGGGGGGCGGGGAATGAGCAGTTCTTC.

V gene TRBV2 combines with J gene TRBJ1-2, with 8 bases fitting TRBD1. The CDR3 spans 14 residues. J was trimmed by 5 bases and V by 5 bases; bases with no gene match: 7. CDR1 and CDR2 from the germline V gene are SNHLY and FYNNEI. CDR3 loop: CASSLTGARYGYTF. CDR3 DNA: TGTGCCAGCAGTTTGACAGGGGCGCGGTATGGCTACACCTTC.

Details on this clone: Other nucleotide sequences from this sample produce the same CDR3. The gene calls are TRBV7-8 and TRBJ1-2, with 9 nucleotides matching TRBD1. V was clipped by 2 bases and J by 3 bases; unmatched bases: 4. This CDR3 is built from 15 residues. The germline gives CDR1 SGHVS, CDR2 FQNEAQ. In DNA form, the CDR3 reads TGTGCCAGCAGCTTAAAAACAGGGGGCGACTATGGCTACACCTTC. It codes for CASSLKTGGDYGYTF. Complete variable domain (other parts from reference TRBV7-8 and TRBJ1-2): GAGVSQSPRYKVAKRGQDVALRCDPISGHVSLFWYQQALGQGPEFLTYFQNEAQLDKSGLPSDRFFAERPEGSVSTLKIQRTQQEDSAVYLCASSLKTGGDYGYTFGSGTRLTVV.

J is TRBJ2-7 and V is TRBV4-1; 7 bases map to TRBD1. Germline V gene lookup returns CDR1 MGHRA and CDR2 YSYEKL. There are 14 residues in the CDR3. V shed 5 bases and J 4 bases; nucleotides not matched to a gene: 8. In DNA, the CDR3 is TGCGCCAGCAGCGTAGGATCACAGGGGTACGAGCAGTACTTC. Its translation: CASSVGSQGYEQYF.

The chain employs TRBV5-1 and TRBJ2-5; the D gene is possibly TRBD1 (5 bases). Germline V gene sequence: CDR1 SGHRS, CDR2 YFSETQ. Trimming took 5 bases from V and 2 from J, leaving 13 bases between them. The CDR3 is 14 amino acids. The CDR3 loop is CASRGQDIQETQYF. In DNA form, the CDR3 reads TGCGCCAGCAGAGGACAAGATATTCAAGAGACCCAGTACTTC. Full variable domain (remainder filled in from reference TRBV5-1 and TRBJ2-5): KAGVTQTPRYLIKTRGQQVTLSCSPISGHRSVSWYQQTPGQGLQFLFEYFSETQRNKGNFPGRFSGRQFSNSRSEMNVSTLELGDSALYLCASRGQDIQETQYFGPGTRLLVL.